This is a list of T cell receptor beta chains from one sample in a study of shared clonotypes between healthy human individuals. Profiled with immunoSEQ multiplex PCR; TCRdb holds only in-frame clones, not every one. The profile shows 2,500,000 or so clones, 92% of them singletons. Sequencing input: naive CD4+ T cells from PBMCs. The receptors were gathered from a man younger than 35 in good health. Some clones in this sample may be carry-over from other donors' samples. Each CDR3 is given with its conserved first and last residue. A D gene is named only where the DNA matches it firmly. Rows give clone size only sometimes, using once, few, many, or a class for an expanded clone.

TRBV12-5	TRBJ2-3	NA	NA	TGTGCTAGTGTGGGCACAGATACGCAGTATTTT	CASVGTDTQYF
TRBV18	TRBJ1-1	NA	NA	TGTGCCAGCTCACCACCCCTCAGACTCACTGAAGCTTTCTTT	CASSPPLRLTEAFF
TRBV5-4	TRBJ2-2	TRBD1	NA	TGTGCCAGCAGCCCGGACAGGGTCGACACCGGGGAGCTGTTTTTT	CASSPDRVDTGELFF
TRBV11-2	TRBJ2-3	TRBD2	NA	TGTGCCAGCAGCCACGGGAGGGCCGAATTT	CASSHGRAEF
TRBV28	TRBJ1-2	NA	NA	TGTGCCAGCAGTTTAGTGGGAGATGGCTACACCTTC	CASSLVGDGYTF
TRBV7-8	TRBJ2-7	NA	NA	TGTGCCAGCAGCTTAGCGAGGTTAGCTTTTCCCTACGAGCAGTACTTC	CASSLARLAFPYEQYF
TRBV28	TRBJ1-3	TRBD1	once	TGTGCCAGCAGTTCCACAGGGGGCGGAAACACCATATATTTT	CASSSTGGGNTIYF
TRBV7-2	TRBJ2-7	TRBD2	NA	TGTGCCAGCAGCTCTAGGGGCTCAAAAGGCCCGGGGGGGGTCTTCGAGCAGTACTTC	CASSSRGSKGPGGVFEQYF
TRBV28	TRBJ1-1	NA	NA	TGTGCCAGCAGTCCCCGGACCCCAGCTTTCTTT	CASSPRTPAFF
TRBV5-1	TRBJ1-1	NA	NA	TGCGCCAGCAGCTTGCTCCCGTCCCCCACGAACACTGAAGCTTTCTTT	CASSLLPSPTNTEAFF
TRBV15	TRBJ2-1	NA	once	TGTGCCACCAGCAGACAGGGCCTTGAGCAGTTCTTC	CATSRQGLEQFF
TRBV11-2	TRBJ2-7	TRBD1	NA	TGTGCCAGCAGCTCCCATTCAGTCAGGGGGTATGACTACGAGCAGTACTTC	CASSSHSVRGYDYEQYF
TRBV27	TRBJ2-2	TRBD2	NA	TGTGCCAGCAGTTTATTAGCCGGCGGGGGACCCGGGGAGCTGTTTTTT	CASSLLAGGGPGELFF
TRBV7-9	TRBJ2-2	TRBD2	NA	TGTGCCAGCAGCTTAGCACTAGCGGGAGCCGGGGAGCTGTTTTTT	CASSLALAGAGELFF
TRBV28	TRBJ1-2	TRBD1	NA	TGTGCCAGCAGTAGTCCCCAACCCGGGACAGCGAGCGGCTACACCTTC	CASSSPQPGTASGYTF
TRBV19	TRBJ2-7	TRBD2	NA	TGTGCCAGTAGTATGACTAGCGGCCGGATTATCTACGAGCAGTACTTC	CASSMTSGRIIYEQYF
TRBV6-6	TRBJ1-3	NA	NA	TGTGCCAGCAACCACAAGGTCGGGGGAAACACCATATATTTT	CASNHKVGGNTIYF
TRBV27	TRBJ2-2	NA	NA	TGTGCCAGCACCACTGGGGTGCATACCGGGGAGCTGTTTTTT	CASTTGVHTGELFF
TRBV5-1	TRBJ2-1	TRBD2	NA	TGCGCCAGCAGCTTCGGGACTAGCGGGAGGTACAATGAGCAGTTCTTC	CASSFGTSGRYNEQFF
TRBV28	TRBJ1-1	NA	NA	TGTGCCAGCAGTCAGACCGGGACAGAAGCTTTCTTT	CASSQTGTEAFF
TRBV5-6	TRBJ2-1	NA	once	TGTGCCAGCAGCCATCAGGCAGTGGGGCCTAGTCAGCAGTTCTTC	CASSHQAVGPSQQFF
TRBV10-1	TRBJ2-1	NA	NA	TGCGCCAGCAGTGAGAGGCCGGGGGGCAGTCGGTTCTTC	CASSERPGGSRFF
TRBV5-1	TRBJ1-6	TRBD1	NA	TGCGCCAGCGCTTTAGGACAGGCCCGTTCGGCCCTCCACTTT	CASALGQARSALHF
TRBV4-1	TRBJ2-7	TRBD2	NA	TGCGCCAGCAGCCCTGATACCGGGACTAGCGGGAGGGCCAGCTCCTACGAGCAGTACTTC	CASSPDTGTSGRASSYEQYF
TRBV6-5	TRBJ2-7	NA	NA	TGTGCCAGCAGTCAACGAAGCGGGCTCCAGTACTTC	CASSQRSGLQYF
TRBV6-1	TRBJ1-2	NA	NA	TGTGCCAGCAGTGGGAATGGCAGCCCTAACTATGGCTACACCTTC	CASSGNGSPNYGYTF
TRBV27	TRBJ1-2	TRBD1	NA	TGTGCCAGCAGTCCCACAGGGGTCTATGGCTACACCTTC	CASSPTGVYGYTF
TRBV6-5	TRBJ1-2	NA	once	TGTGCCAGCAGTTACTCGAAACAGGGTGGATTATGGGGCTACACCTTC	CASSYSKQGGLWGYTF
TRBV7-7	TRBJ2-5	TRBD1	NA	TGTGCCAGCAGCTCTACAGGGGGTTGGGAGACCCAGTACTTC	CASSSTGGWETQYF
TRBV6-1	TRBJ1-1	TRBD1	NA	TGTGCCAGCAGTCCCCGACAGGGGGACACTGAAGCTTTCTTT	CASSPRQGDTEAFF
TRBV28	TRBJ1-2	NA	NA	TGTGCCAGCAGTCCCCGTAGCGCAGGGCTACTCTATGGCTACACCTTC	CASSPRSAGLLYGYTF
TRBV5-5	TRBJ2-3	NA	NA	TGTGCCAGCAGCTTGCGGGAGCAGTGGAATACGCAGTATTTT	CASSLREQWNTQYF
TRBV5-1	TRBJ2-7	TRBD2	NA	TGCGCCAGCAGCTCCCATAGCGGGAGACACTACGAGCAGTACTTC	CASSSHSGRHYEQYF
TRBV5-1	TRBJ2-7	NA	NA	TGCGCCAGCAGCTTGGGTAGCTCCTACGAGCAGTACTTC	CASSLGSSYEQYF
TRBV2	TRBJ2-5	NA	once	TGTGCCAGCAGTGAAGCTGCGGCCCAGTACTTC	CASSEAAAQYF
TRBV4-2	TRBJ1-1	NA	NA	TGTGCCAGCAGCCTCCTCGGGGGGGCAAAAGAAGCTTTCTTT	CASSLLGGAKEAFF
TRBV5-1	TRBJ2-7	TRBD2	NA	TGCGCCAGCAGCCCGGGACTAGCGGAGTCCTACGAGCAGTACTTC	CASSPGLAESYEQYF
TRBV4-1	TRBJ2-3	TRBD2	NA	TGCGCCAGCAGCCAAGTGCTCCTAGCGGGAGCAACAGATACGCAGTATTTT	CASSQVLLAGATDTQYF
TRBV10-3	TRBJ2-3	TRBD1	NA	TGTGCCATCAGTGCCGGACAGGGGGGCACAGATACGCAGTATTTT	CAISAGQGGTDTQYF
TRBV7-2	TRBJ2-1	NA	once	TGTGCCAGCAGCAAATGGGGAGGAACTAGCTCCTACAATGAGCAGTTCTTC	CASSKWGGTSSYNEQFF
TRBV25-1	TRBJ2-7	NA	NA	TGTGCCAGCAGTGCCTCTAGGGGGTCCAACACCGAGCAGTACTTC	CASSASRGSNTEQYF
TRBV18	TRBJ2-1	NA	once	TGTGCCAGCTTCCCTCCCCGGGGGCAAGCCTACAATGAGCAGTTCTTC	CASFPPRGQAYNEQFF
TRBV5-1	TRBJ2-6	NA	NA	TGCGCCAGCAGCTACGACAGCTCCGGGGCCAACGTCCTGACTTTC	CASSYDSSGANVLTF
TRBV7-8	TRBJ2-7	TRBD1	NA	TGTGCCAGCAGCTTAGGGGACAGCTCCTACGAGCAGTACTTC	CASSLGDSSYEQYF
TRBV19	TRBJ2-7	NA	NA	TGTGCCAGGGGGGGACCGGCCGGGGCCCACTACGAGCAGTACTTC	CARGGPAGAHYEQYF
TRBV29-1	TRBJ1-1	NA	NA	TGCAGCGTTTGGGCGTTGAGAGCTTTCTTT	CSVWALRAFF
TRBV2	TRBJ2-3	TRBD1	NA	TGTGCCAGTAAACGACAGGGGGCCACAGATACGCAGTATTTT	CASKRQGATDTQYF
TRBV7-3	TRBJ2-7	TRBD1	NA	TGTGCCAGCAGCTTAGAGGGACAGGGAGTTCACGAGCAGTACTTC	CASSLEGQGVHEQYF
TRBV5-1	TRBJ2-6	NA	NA	TGCGCCAGCAGCTTGGTTTCGGGGGTAGCTGGGGCCAACGTCCTGACTTTC	CASSLVSGVAGANVLTF
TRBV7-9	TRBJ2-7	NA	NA	TGTGCCAGCAGCTTAGCTAAGCTTGGACAATACTACGAGCAGTACTTC	CASSLAKLGQYYEQYF
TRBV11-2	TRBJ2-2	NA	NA	TGTGCCAGCAGCTTAGTGCAGGGGCAAAACACCGGGGAGCTGTTTTTT	CASSLVQGQNTGELFF
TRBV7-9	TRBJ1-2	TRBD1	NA	TGTGCCAGCAGCCTCGGACAGGGACAGGGCTACACCTTC	CASSLGQGQGYTF